This T cell receptor (beta chain) derives from a study of somatic mutations in cytotoxic T cells in rheumatoid arthritis (TCRdb year 2017). Regarding the study in general: A FACSAria II or Sony SH800 was used to flow-sort some V beta antibody-stained T-cell populations at nearly 100% purity, and TCRB sequencing was also done on sorted V beta1+ cells. In newly diagnosed rheumatoid arthritis without treatment, the study examined if expanded CD8+ T-cell clones harbor somatic mutations, relying on TCRB deep sequencing to characterize clonality. TCRB deep sequencing covered 65 patients with rheumatoid arthritis along with approximately 20 healthy controls. Median age was essentially the same in the patient group and the control group.

Here is what the overall study found, with its caveats: Rheumatoid arthritis patients and age-matched healthy controls did not significantly differ in CD8+ T-cell clonality. The expanded CD8+ clones had unknown antigen targets, and not appearing in virus-specific databases did not rule out that they were virus-specific. Healthy controls showed no age-related increase in CD8+ clonality, whereas patients did (Spearman r ~ 0.5). The slight TRBV07 underrepresentation in patients was not adjusted for multiple comparisons. The largest CD8+ clone made up more than 20% of CD8+ cells in 8 of 65 patients, and blood and synovial fluid shared several identical CD8+ TCRB sequences.

Of note for this clone: Its antigen specificity is not known. No qualities accompany the bases; no much larger clone lies one base away.

TCRB CDR3 sequencing used the immunoSEQ assay on genomic DNA. The original pipeline was this. Analyses were restricted to productive TCRB rearrangements. Clonality was expressed as a Shannon entropy-based productive clonality index, with each clone defined by a unique TCRB CDR3 sequence. Repertoire overlap between two samples was calculated from the template counts of each clone relative to total templates per sample. Flow cytometry-measured V-gene usage correlated with V-gene usage from TCRB sequencing, with a Spearman r of 0.55 to 0.7. TCRdb took this table from immuneACCESS and kept in-frame rearrangements with V and J called. Such tables lack part of the clones; where checked against another copy, unresolved V genes explain under half of the gap, and the rest is unexplained. The V and J calls and the clone size are those of that table, but D and trimming were determined from the DNA. For this sample there are about 19,000 clones; roughly 82% appear just once. The ten largest clones add up to about 10% of the sample.

With a median age of approximately 55 years (range roughly 20-80) and 55% female, the healthy controls consisted of 20 blood donors whose buffy coats were used. Flow cytometry confirmed the purity of CD4+ and CD8+ cells that had been isolated by positive magnetic bead selection on an AutoMACS. Isolation of peripheral blood mononuclear cells was done through Ficoll-Paque PLUS density gradient separation. DNA was extracted from CD4-enriched, CD8-enriched or PBMC samples with Nucleospin Tissue or Tissue XS kits and quantified with a Qubit 2.0 fluorometer. The CDR3 runs 15 amino acids, cysteine and phenylalanine included. The read is trimmed to its CDR3 DNA, 45 bases read in frame from base 1. V drops 7 bases and J drops 7 bases, leaving 17 bases in between. The germline V gene encodes CDR1 MNHEY and CDR2 SMNVEV (reference sequence).

The material sequenced was CD8+ T cells sorted from blood. This clonotype was obtained from a woman aged 50 to 65 in good health. The chain joins TRBV27 to TRBJ1-6; no D gene is confidently identified. The nucleotide sequence is given as TGTGCCAGCACAGAGACGATTAAGGGCAATTCACCCCTCCACTTT. Translated, it gives CASTETIKGNSPLHF.